The rows below give T cell receptor beta chains drawn from one sample of a study of T cells after yellow fever vaccination. Using its own MiXCR run on the 5' RACE reads, TCRdb lists one record per CDR3 protein. The sample yields 250,000 to 350,000 distinct CDR3 sequences, roughly 4.3% seen once. The sample in question was PBMCs, obtained 15 days after the yellow fever booster vaccination. These receptors all stem from a man younger than 35 who received the YFV17D yellow fever vaccine. The CDR3 runs from the conserved cysteine through the conserved F or W. Not all rows give a size; the values are once, few, many and, for expanded clones, a class.

size: NA
V: TRBV25-1
CDR3: CASSELGSGNGYTF

size: many
V: TRBV5-1
CDR3: CASRAGNTGELFF

size: NA
V: TRBV7-8
CDR3: CASRGGTVLTF

size: NA
V: TRBV29-1
CDR3: CSGGGGETQYF

size: many
V: TRBV20-1
CDR3: CSAVGWFRVFSETQYF

size: NA
V: TRBV7-9
CDR3: CAGTGTRNLNTEAFF

size: many
V: TRBV5-6
CDR3: CASSLRLGETQYF

size: many
V: TRBV7-9
CDR3: CASSLGGTTNNEQFF

size: many
V: TRBV5-6
CDR3: CASSLSWDQPQHF

size: many
V: TRBV4-1
CDR3: CASSPTVSRYSYEQYF

size: NA
V: TRBV5-5
CDR3: CASSPVNRNYEQYF

size: many
V: TRBV7-3
CDR3: CASSRGDRAETQYF

size: many
V: TRBV7-3
CDR3: CASSSYVRICNQPQHF

size: many
V: TRBV7-2
CDR3: CASSNKGNQPQHF

size: many
V: TRBV7-3
CDR3: CASSLGGDGDTQYF

size: NA
V: TRBV19
CDR3: CASSIRLAGGTDTQYF

size: many
V: TRBV7-9
CDR3: CASSPSGGNGYTF

size: NA
V: TRBV20-1
CDR3: CSGRGGGQETQYF

size: NA
V: TRBV20-1
CDR3: CSAREVGSYEQYF

size: many
V: TRBV20-1
CDR3: CSASEPGRAYGYTF

size: many
V: TRBV12-3/TRBV12-4
CDR3: CASSLGLVGTQYF

size: NA
V: TRBV20-1
CDR3: CSAPELAYGYTF

size: few
V: TRBV20-1
CDR3: CSARVGGADTEAFF

size: NA
V: TRBV5-1
CDR3: CASSFEQGTGELFF

size: NA
V: TRBV5-1
CDR3: CASSLSPQGSVIEQFF

size: many
V: TRBV5-6
CDR3: CASNGGGISTNEKLFF

size: many
V: TRBV7-9
CDR3: CASSPLEGPEPQHF

size: many
V: TRBV2
CDR3: CASKRLASRLDTQYF

size: NA
V: TRBV9
CDR3: CASSPMAGTDTQYF

size: NA
V: TRBV4-3
CDR3: CASSQELVPALYGYTF

size: few
V: TRBV4-1
CDR3: CASSHTLPSSGNTIYF

size: few
V: TRBV5-1
CDR3: CASSLWGGQETQYF

size: NA
V: TRBV18
CDR3: CASSPGSGNGNTIYF

size: many
V: TRBV7-9
CDR3: CASSFTGDSNEQFF

size: few
V: TRBV4-3
CDR3: CASSQAQKGQAFF

size: NA
V: TRBV20-1
CDR3: CSASKGTIEKLFF

size: few
V: TRBV30
CDR3: CAWSKNSYQETQYF

size: many
V: TRBV11-2
CDR3: CASSLNRAWTEAFF

size: NA
V: TRBV29-1
CDR3: CSVSLTGDSRGYTF

size: NA
V: TRBV6-6
CDR3: CASSYSKGAGTEAFF